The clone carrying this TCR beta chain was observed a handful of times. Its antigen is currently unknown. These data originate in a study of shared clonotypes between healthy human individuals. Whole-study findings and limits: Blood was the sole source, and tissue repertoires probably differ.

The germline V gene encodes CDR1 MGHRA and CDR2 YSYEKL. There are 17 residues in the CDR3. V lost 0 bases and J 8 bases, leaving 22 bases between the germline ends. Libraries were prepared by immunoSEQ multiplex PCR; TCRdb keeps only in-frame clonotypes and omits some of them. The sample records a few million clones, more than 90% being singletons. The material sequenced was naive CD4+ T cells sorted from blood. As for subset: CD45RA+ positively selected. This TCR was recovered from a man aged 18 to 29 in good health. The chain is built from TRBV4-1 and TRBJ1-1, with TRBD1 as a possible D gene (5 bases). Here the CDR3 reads CASSQEPGGGAHYEAFF. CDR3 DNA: TGCGCCAGCAGCCAAGAACCAGGTGGAGGGGCGCACTACGAAGCTTTCTTT.